This passage covers 4 T cell receptor beta chains from one sample sequenced in a study of blood T cell repertoires in COVID-19. Sequenced by immunoSEQ multiplex PCR; TCRdb stores in-frame clones only, minus some. The sample includes a few hundred thousand clones, around 86% of them seen just once. The sequencing input was PBMCs or T cells enriched from blood (not recorded which). These receptors came from a woman in her forties with acute COVID-19.

V usage is TRBV7-9 and J usage is TRBJ1-1; no clear D gene. Trimming removed 5 bases from V and 3 bases from J, with 4 bases in between. The CDR3 spans 11 residues. Germline V lookup: CDR1 SEHNR, CDR2 FQNEAQ (reference sequence). The CDR3 region is CASSADTEAFF. The CDR3 DNA follows: TGTGCCAGCAGCGCGGACACTGAAGCTTTCTTT.

The rearrangement uses TRBV19 and TRBJ2-3, with a possible D match to TRBD1 (5 bases). The V end lost 1 base, the J end lost 6 bases, and 8 bases lay between the germline ends. The CDR3 has 13 residues. Germline V gene sequence: CDR1 LNHDA, CDR2 SQIVND (reference sequence). The CDR3 loop is CASSIGPGDTQYF. In DNA form, the CDR3 reads TGTGCCAGTAGTATAGGCCCAGGGGATACGCAGTATTTT.

The V call is TRBV12-3 or TRBV12-4, the J call TRBJ2-7; 7 positions agree with TRBD2. The CDR3 extends over 12 amino acids. The junction had 1 base not matched to a gene; V was cut back by 4 bases and J by 4 bases. CDR3 sequence: CASSYGRYEQYF. As DNA, the CDR3 is TGTGCCAGCAGTTACGGGAGGTACGAGCAGTACTTC.

The genes are TRBV3-1 (or the pseudogene TRBV3-2) and TRBJ1-2, with D tentatively TRBD1 (5 bases). Looked up from germline, CDR1 is LGHDT and CDR2 is YNNKEL (reference sequence). The CDR3 consists of 13 residues. The ends were cut back, 0 bases at V and 10 bases at J, with 12 bases in the middle. The CDR3 protein is CASSQDNAGLYTF. The DNA for the CDR3 is TGTGCCAGCAGCCAAGATAATGCGGGGCTCTACACCTTC.